The sequence of this TCR beta chain was determined in a study of T cells in Graves' hyperthyroidism and ophthalmopathy. The study, taken as a whole, reports: Blood also held most thyroid clonotypes expanded beyond 0.001.

Amplification yielded TCR beta CDR3 regions, with RNA transcripts as the source. In the first-round RT-PCR of the TCR CDR3, the HTBI primer set was used. A single record per CDR3 protein comes from TCRdb applying MiXCR to the multiplex PCR reads. The table lists around 340,000 distinct CDR3 sequences, over 11% of them singletons. This clonotype was counted ten times or more. Its cognate antigen is unknown. The germline CDR1 and CDR2 sequences are SGHAT and FQNNGV. Trimming took 5 bases from V and 2 from J, leaving 14 bases between them. The CDR3 length is 15 residues. The V gene is TRBV11-2, the J gene TRBJ2-3; D could derive from TRBD1 or TRBD2 (5 bases each). The sample consisted of blood. This clonotype originated in a woman under 40 with Graves' hyperthyroidism. The DNA of the CDR3 is TGTGCCAGCAGCCCAAATCTTGGGACCACAGATACGCAGTATTTT. This encodes CASSPNLGTTDTQYF.